This T cell receptor beta chain was sequenced during a study of T-cell reconstitution after alpha-beta-depleted transplantation in children. This clonotype was observed at least ten times. Preparation of the TCRbeta library involved a method that used unique molecular identifiers. TCRdb re-called the PCR reads through MiXCR, storing one row per CDR3 protein. The profile covers 550,000 to 800,000 distinct CDR3 sequences, with around 13% appearing a single time and approximately 0.8% taken by the ten largest. The sequencing used PBMCs, collected before TCRalphabeta/CD19-depleted stem cell transplant. This TCR came from a girl aged 2-15 years with congenital amegakaryocytic thrombocytopenia, due to receive a stem cell transplant.

CDR3 amino acids: CATTQRDEQFF. CDR3 sequence (DNA): TGTGCCACCACCCAGCGCGATGAGCAGTTCTTC. The chain carries TRBV10-3 and TRBJ2-1; D not resolved. The V and J ends lost 10 bases and 8 bases respectively, with 12 bases between them. The V gene's germline CDR1 is ENHRY and CDR2 SYGVKD. There are 11 residues in the CDR3.